The rows below give T cell receptor beta chains drawn from one sample of a study of blood T cell repertoires in COVID-19. TCRdb's copy holds only in-frame clones and misses some; the assay was immunoSEQ multiplex PCR. The data show a few hundred thousand clones, roughly 90% seen once. Sequencing was carried out using PBMCs or T cells enriched from blood (not recorded which). These receptors were taken from a woman in her 30s who had been exposed to COVID-19. CDR3s include the opening cysteine and the closing phenylalanine or tryptophan. The order of the fields is V gene, J gene, D gene, clone size, CDR3 protein, CDR3 DNA. The D gene is left open where the match is weak. Clone size appears in some rows only: once, few, many, or a class for an expanded clone.

>TRBV2|TRBJ2-2|TRBD1|.
CASSGEGDSGELFF
TGTGCCAGCAGCGGAGAGGGGGACAGCGGGGAGCTGTTTTTT
>TRBV4-2|TRBJ1-2|TRBD1|.
CASSQDRQGVIYGYTF
TGTGCCAGCAGCCAAGATCGGCAGGGGGTCATCTATGGCTACACCTTC
>TRBV5-1|TRBJ2-1|.|.
CASSFEQNEQFF
TGCGCCAGCAGCTTCGAACAGAATGAGCAGTTCTTC
>TRBV24-1|TRBJ2-2|TRBD1|.
CATSDPGQGNTGELFF
TGTGCCACCAGTGATCCGGGACAGGGGAACACCGGGGAGCTGTTTTTT
>TRBV19|TRBJ2-5|.|.
CASSMVAGQETQYF
TGTGCCAGTAGTATGGTGGCAGGTCAAGAGACCCAGTACTTC
>TRBV5-1|TRBJ2-7|.|.
CASSYSGTTEQYF
TGCGCCAGCAGCTATTCCGGGACAACCGAGCAGTACTTC
>TRBV11-2|TRBJ2-3|TRBD2|once
CASGNLAGRSTDTQYF
TGTGCCAGCGGAAATCTAGCGGGCAGAAGCACAGATACGCAGTATTTT
>TRBV6-5|TRBJ1-1|.|.
CASSYGRGRDEAFF
TGTGCCAGCAGTTACGGGAGGGGAAGGGATGAAGCTTTCTTT
>TRBV29-1|TRBJ2-3|.|.
CSVLALSTDTQYF
TGCAGCGTTCTTGCCCTAAGCACAGATACGCAGTATTTT
>TRBV15|TRBJ1-5|.|.
CATSGRLPGLRGSNQPQHF
TGTGCCACCAGCGGGAGATTACCGGGTCTCCGAGGTAGCAATCAGCCCCAGCATTTT
>TRBV2|TRBJ1-5|.|.
CASSRGEEPQHF
TGTGCCAGCAGTCGGGGGGAAGAGCCCCAGCATTTT
>TRBV11-2|TRBJ1-1|TRBD1|.
CASSPIWGQGYTEAFF
TGTGCCAGCAGCCCCATATGGGGACAGGGATACACTGAAGCTTTCTTT
>TRBV10-2|TRBJ1-5|TRBD1|.
CASSSRGRAQPQHF
TGCGCCAGCAGCTCCAGGGGGCGGGCGCAGCCCCAGCATTTT
>TRBV27|TRBJ2-5|TRBD2|.
CASSPPLASGGAGETQYF
TGTGCCAGCAGCCCTCCCTTGGCTAGCGGGGGGGCGGGGGAGACCCAGTACTTC